This T cell receptor (beta chain) was retrieved from a study of shared clonotypes between healthy human individuals. Study as a whole: A couple of women and a few men aged 18 to 49 served as donors.

Study donors comprised healthy, HIV-negative adults devoid of recent acute infection or vaccination. This clone was seen a handful of times. Replicate PCRs from sorted subsets contained around 190 ng DNA, which is around 30,000 T cell genomes. Only in-frame clones appear in the TCRdb table, and some are missing; sequencing was by immunoSEQ multiplex PCR. The sample consists of roughly 1,100,000 clones, 75% of them appearing once. There are 15 residues in the CDR3. Germline V gives CDR1 SEHNR, CDR2 FQNEAQ (reference sequence). The germline V and J ends were trimmed by 1 base and 4 bases, with 14 bases remaining between them.

The sequencing sample was made of memory CD4+ T cells sorted from blood. Subset meaning: CD45RA-negative fraction. This TCR was recovered from a man aged 18 to 29 in good health. The V gene is TRBV7-9, the J gene TRBJ2-7; no firm D call. The CDR3 sequence: CASSLGSEIGYEQYF. The CDR3 DNA follows: TGTGCCAGCAGCTTAGGGTCTGAGATAGGATACGAGCAGTACTTC.